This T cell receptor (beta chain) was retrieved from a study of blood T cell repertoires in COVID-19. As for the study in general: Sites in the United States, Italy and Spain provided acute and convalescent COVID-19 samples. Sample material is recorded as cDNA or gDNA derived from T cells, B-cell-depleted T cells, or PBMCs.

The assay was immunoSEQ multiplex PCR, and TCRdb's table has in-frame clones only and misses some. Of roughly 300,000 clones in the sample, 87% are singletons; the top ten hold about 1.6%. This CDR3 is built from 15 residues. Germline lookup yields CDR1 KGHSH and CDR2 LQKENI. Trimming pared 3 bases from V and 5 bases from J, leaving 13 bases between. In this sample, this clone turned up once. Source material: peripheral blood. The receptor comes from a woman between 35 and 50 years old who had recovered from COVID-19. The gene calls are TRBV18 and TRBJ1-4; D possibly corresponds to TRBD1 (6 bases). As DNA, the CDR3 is TGTGCCAGCTCACCTTCGGGACAATCGAATGAAAAACTGTTTTTT. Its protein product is CASSPSGQSNEKLFF.